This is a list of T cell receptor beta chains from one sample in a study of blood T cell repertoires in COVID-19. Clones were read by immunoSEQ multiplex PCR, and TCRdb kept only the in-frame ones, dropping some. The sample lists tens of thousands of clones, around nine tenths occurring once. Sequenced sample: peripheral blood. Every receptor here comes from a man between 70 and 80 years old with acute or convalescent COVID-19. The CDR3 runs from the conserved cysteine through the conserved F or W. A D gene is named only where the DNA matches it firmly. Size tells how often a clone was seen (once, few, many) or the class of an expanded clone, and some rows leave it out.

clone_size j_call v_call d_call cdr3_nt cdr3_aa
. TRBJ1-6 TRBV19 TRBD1 TGTGCCAGTAGTAGGACAGGGGGAAATTCACCCCTCCACTTT CASSRTGGNSPLHF
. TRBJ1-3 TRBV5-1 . TGCGCCAGCAGCTTGGGGGGCAGCTCTGGAAACACCATATATTTT CASSLGGSSGNTIYF
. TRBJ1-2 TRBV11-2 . TGTGCCAGCAGCTTAGACGTGGGGCTCTGCTCCTTC CASSLDVGLCSF
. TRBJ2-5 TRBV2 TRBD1 TGTGCCAGCAGACGGGGACAGCAAGAGACCCAGTACTTC CASRRGQQETQYF
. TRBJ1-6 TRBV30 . TGTGCCTGGAGTGGGGCCGCTACCAATAATTCACCCCTCCACTTT CAWSGAATNNSPLHF
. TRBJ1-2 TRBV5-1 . TGCGCCAGCAGCTTGGGACAGCAAAAAAACTATGGCTACACCTTC CASSLGQQKNYGYTF
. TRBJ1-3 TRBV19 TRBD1 TGTGCCAGTAGTACTTGGACAGGCCCTGGAAACACCATATATTTT CASSTWTGPGNTIYF
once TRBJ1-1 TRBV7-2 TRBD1 TGTGCCAGCAGCCCGGACAGGGACTTTTCCATGAACACTGAAGCTTTCTTT CASSPDRDFSMNTEAFF
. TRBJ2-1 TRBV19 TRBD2 TGTGCCAGTAAACGGGGGGAAGCGGCGAATGAGCAGTTCTTC CASKRGEAANEQFF
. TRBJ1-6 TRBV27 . TGTGCCAGCAGTAGAGGGGACTCTAATTCACCCCTCCACTTT CASSRGDSNSPLHF
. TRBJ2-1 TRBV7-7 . TGTGCCAGCAGCCCCGAGACAGTATACAATGAGCAGTTCTTC CASSPETVYNEQFF
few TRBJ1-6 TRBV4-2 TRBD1 TGTGCCAGCAGCCAAGCGCAGGGGGCGGTTAATTCACCCCTCCACTTT CASSQAQGAVNSPLHF
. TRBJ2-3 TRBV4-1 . TGCGCCAGCAGCCAAGCTAAAGGGGCTCCCCGGTCCGTTACGCAGTATTTT CASSQAKGAPRSVTQYF
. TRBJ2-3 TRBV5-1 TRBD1 TGCGCCAGCAGCTTGGGAAGGAGCCGGACAGGGGGCACACAGAAGGGGCAGTATTTT CASSLGRSRTGGTQKGQYF
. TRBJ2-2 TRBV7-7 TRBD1 TGTGCCAGCAGCAAAGTGACTACAGGGGGAAGAACCGGGGAGCTGTTTTTT CASSKVTTGGRTGELFF
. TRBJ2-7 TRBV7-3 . TGTGCCAGTAGTGGGAGTGTGGACGAGCAGTACTTC CASSGSVDEQYF
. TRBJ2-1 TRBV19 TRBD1 TGTGCCAGTAGTAAGGGGGCCTCAGGGGGCCGGTATGAGCAGTTCTTC CASSKGASGGRYEQFF
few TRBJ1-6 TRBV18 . TGTGCCAGCTCACCAGTCAGGGAAAATTCACCCCTCCACTTT CASSPVRENSPLHF
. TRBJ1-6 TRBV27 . TGTGCCAGCAGTTTAGCCCTTCAACAGGGCTGGCATTCACCCCTCCACTTT CASSLALQQGWHSPLHF
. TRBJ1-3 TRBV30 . TGTGCCTGGCAGCGGGGGGCCGGAAACACCATATATTTT CAWQRGAGNTIYF
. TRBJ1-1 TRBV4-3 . TGCGCCAGCAGCCAAGCTACAGTCGATGAAGCTTTCTTT CASSQATVDEAFF
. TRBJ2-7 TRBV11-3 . TGTGCCAGCAGCAGAGGGCCCGCTGGGGGGGAGCAGTACTTC CASSRGPAGGEQYF
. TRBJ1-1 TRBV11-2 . TGTGCCAGCAGCTTATTGTGGGGCGCGGACACTGAAGCTTTCTTT CASSLLWGADTEAFF
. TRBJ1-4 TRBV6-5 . TGTGCCAGCAGTTATCTATCGGGTGAAAAACTGTTTTTT CASSYLSGEKLFF
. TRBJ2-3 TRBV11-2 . TGTGCCAGCAGCGACTCTAGCTTCCCCACAGATACGCAGTATTTT CASSDSSFPTDTQYF
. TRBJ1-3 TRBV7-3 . TGTGCCAGCACTCAAGCTCGCTCTGGAAACACCATATATTTT CASTQARSGNTIYF
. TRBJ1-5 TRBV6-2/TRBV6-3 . TGTGCCAGCAGTTCATATGACACTCTAAATCAGCCCCAGCATTTT CASSSYDTLNQPQHF
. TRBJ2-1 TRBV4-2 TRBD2 TGTGCCAGCAGCCCAGACCCCGGGACTAGCGGCTACAATGAGCAGTTCTTC CASSPDPGTSGYNEQFF
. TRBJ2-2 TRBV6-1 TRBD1 TGTGCCAGCAGTGAAGGGACAGGCAACACCGGGGAGCTGTTTTTT CASSEGTGNTGELFF
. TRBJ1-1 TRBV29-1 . TGCAGCGTTATACTCCAGAACACTGAAGCTTTCTTT CSVILQNTEAFF
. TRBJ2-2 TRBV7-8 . TGTGCCAGCAGCCGAGGGGGGGTGGCCGGGGAGCTGTTTTTT CASSRGGVAGELFF
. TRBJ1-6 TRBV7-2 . TGTGCCAGCAGCTGGACAGTTAATAATTCACCCCTCCACTTT CASSWTVNNSPLHF
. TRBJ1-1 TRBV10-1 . TGCGCCAGCAGTGAGTCGGGCCAGTACACTGAAGCTTTCTTT CASSESGQYTEAFF
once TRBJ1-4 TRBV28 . TGTGCCAGCAGCCAAGACAGCCGGGGGGAAAAACTGTTTTTT CASSQDSRGEKLFF
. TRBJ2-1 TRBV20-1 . TGCAGTGCTAACCGGGACAATGAGCAGTTCTTC CSANRDNEQFF
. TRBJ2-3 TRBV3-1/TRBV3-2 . TGTGCCAGCAGCCAAGATGCGGCAGATACGCAGTATTTT CASSQDAADTQYF
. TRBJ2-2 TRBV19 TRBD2 TGTGCCAGTAGTGCCGGACTAGCTTTCACCGGGGAGCTGTTTTTT CASSAGLAFTGELFF
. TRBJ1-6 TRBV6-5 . TGTGCCAGCACCCTGGGGGGGGCAGATTATTCACCCCTCCACTTT CASTLGGADYSPLHF
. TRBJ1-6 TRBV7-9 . TGTGCCAGCAGCTTAGAAGGGGGACACGGTTCACCCCTCCACTTT CASSLEGGHGSPLHF
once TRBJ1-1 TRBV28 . TGTGCCAGCAGACCCACAGGGTCCGGGCGAACTGAAGCTTTCTTT CASRPTGSGRTEAFF
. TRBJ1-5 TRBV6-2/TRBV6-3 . TGTGCCAGCAGTTTACGAGTGGGTCGGGTACCCCAGCATTTT CASSLRVGRVPQHF
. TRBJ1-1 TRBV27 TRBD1 TGTGCCAGCAGTCCCCGAAGGGGGACAGGGGGCTGGGACACTGAAGCTTTCTTT CASSPRRGTGGWDTEAFF
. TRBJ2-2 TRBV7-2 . TGTGCCAGCAGCTTATTGACGGGTCCGCTTACCGGGGAGCTGTTTTTT CASSLLTGPLTGELFF
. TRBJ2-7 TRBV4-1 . TGCGCCAGCAGCCAAACAGGACTATCCTACGAGCAGTACTTC CASSQTGLSYEQYF
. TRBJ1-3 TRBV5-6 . TGTGCCAGCAGCTTTCCGGGGAATTCTGGAAACACCATATATTTT CASSFPGNSGNTIYF
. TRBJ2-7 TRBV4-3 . TGCGCCAGCAGCCAAGACTCCCCATCCCGCGGGTCTACCTACGAGCAGTACTTC CASSQDSPSRGSTYEQYF
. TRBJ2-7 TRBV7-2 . TGTGCCAGCAGCTTTTGGGGGACTCCTGACCCCTACGAGCAGTACTTC CASSFWGTPDPYEQYF
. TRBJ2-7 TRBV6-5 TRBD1 TGTGCCAGCACCGCCCCCGGACAGGTCTACGAGCAGTACTTC CASTAPGQVYEQYF
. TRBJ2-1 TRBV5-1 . TGCGCCAGCAGCTTGGCCACGGGGAGCTCCTACAATGAGCAGTTCTTC CASSLATGSSYNEQFF
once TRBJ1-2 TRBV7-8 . TGTGCCAGCAGCTTAGAGGAGACGGAGAACTATGGCTACACCTTC CASSLEETENYGYTF
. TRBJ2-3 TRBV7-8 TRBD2 TGTGCCAGCAGCTTAAGTCGGGGCAGCGGGGGGGGAGATACGCAGTATTTT CASSLSRGSGGGDTQYF
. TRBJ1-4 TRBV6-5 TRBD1 TGTGCCAGCAGCCGTGGACAGGTCGGGGAAAAACTGTTTTTT CASSRGQVGEKLFF